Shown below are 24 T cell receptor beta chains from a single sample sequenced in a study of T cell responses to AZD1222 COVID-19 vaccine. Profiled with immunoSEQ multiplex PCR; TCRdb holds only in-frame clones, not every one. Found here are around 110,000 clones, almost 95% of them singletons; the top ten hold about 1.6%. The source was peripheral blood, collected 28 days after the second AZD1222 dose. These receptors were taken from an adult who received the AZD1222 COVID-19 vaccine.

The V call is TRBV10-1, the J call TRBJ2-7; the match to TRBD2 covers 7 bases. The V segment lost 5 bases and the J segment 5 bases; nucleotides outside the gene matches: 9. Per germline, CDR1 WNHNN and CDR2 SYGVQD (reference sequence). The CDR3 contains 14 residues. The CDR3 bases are TGCGCCAGCAGTCCAACCCGGGACTACAACGAGCAGTACTTC. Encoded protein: CASSPTRDYNEQYF.

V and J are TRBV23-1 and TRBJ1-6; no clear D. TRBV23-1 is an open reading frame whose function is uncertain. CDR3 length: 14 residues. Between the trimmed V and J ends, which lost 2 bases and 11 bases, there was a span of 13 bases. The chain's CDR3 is CASSQGYGKTPLHF. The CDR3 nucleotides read TGCGCCAGCAGTCAAGGGTATGGGAAAACACCCCTCCACTTT.

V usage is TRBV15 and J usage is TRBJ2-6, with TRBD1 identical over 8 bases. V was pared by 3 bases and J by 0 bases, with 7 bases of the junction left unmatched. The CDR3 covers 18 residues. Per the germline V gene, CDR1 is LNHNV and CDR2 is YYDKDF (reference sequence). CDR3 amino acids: CATSSPGQANSGANVLTF. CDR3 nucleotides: TGTGCCACCAGCAGTCCGGGACAGGCCAACTCTGGGGCCAACGTCCTGACTTTC.

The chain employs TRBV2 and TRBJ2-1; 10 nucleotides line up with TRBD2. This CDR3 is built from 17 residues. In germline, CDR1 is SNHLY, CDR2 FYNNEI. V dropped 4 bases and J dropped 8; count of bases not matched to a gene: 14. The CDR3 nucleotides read TGTGCCAGCAGTGGAATGAACCCGGGACTAGCGCTTGATGAGCAGTTCTTC. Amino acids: CASSGMNPGLALDEQFF.

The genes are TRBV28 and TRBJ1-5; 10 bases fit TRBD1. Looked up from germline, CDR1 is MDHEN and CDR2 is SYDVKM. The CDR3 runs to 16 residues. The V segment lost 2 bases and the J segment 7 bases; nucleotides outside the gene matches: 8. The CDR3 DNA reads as TGTGCCAGCAGTTTAGTGGGACAGGGGAGAGGACAGCCCCAGCATTTT. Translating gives CASSLVGQGRGQPQHF. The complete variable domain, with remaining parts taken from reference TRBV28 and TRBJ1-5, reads DVKVTQSSRYLVKRTGEKVFLECVQDMDHENMFWYRQDPGLGLRLIYFSYDVKMKEKGDIPEGYSVSREKKERFSLILESASTNQTSMYLCASSLVGQGRGQPQHFGDGTRLSIL.

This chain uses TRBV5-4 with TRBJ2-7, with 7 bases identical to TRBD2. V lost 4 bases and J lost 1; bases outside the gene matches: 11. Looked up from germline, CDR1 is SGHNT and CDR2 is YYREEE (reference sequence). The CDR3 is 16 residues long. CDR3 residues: CASSPNPSGLSYEQYF. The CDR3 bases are TGTGCCAGCAGCCCTAACCCTAGCGGTCTTTCCTACGAGCAGTACTTC.

CDR3 sequence: CASIQTGPNTEAFF. CDR3 in DNA: TGTGCCAGCATTCAAACAGGCCCGAACACTGAAGCTTTCTTT. The rearrangement joins TRBV3-1 (or the pseudogene TRBV3-2) to TRBJ1-1; a possible D gene is TRBD1 (5 bases). This CDR3 has 14 amino acids. V was trimmed by 7 bases and J by 1 base, leaving 13 bases between them. Germline lookup yields CDR1 LGHDT and CDR2 YNNKEL (reference sequence).

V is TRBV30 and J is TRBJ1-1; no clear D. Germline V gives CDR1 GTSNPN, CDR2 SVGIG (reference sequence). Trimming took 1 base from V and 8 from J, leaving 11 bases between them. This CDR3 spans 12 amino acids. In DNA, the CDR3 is TGTGCCTGGAGTGGTAGTGGTGGGGAAGCTTTCTTT. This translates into CAWSGSGGEAFF.

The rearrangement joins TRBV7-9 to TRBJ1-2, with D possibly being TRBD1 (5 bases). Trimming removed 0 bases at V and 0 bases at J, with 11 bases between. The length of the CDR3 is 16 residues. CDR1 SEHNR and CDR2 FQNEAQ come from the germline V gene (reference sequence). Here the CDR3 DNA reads TGTGCCAGCAGCTTAGCGACGACAGTTTCTAACTATGGCTACACCTTC. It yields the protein CASSLATTVSNYGYTF.

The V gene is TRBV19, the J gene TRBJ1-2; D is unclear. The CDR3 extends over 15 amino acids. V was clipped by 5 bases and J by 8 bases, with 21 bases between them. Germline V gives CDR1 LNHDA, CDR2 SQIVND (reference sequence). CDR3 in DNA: TGTGCCAGTAGTCCGGGGAACAGCCTGACCGGGGGCTACACCTTC. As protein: CASSPGNSLTGGYTF.

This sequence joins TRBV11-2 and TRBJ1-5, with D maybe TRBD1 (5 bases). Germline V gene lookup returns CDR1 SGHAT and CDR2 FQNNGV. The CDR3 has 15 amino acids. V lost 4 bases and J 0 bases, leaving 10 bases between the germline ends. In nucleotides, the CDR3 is TGTGCCAGCAGCTCTGCAGGGTCTAGCAATCAGCCCCAGCATTTT. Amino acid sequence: CASSSAGSSNQPQHF.

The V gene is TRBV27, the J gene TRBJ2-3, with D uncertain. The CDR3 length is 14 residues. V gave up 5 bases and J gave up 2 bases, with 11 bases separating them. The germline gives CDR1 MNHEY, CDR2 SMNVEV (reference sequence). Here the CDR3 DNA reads TGTGCCAGCAGTCCTCTGACATACACAGATACGCAGTATTTT. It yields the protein CASSPLTYTDTQYF.

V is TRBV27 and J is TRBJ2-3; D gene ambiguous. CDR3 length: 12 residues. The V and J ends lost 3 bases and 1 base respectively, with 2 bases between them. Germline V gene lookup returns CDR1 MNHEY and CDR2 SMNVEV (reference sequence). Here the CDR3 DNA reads TGTGCCAGCAGTTTGGGCACAGATACGCAGTATTTT. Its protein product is CASSLGTDTQYF.

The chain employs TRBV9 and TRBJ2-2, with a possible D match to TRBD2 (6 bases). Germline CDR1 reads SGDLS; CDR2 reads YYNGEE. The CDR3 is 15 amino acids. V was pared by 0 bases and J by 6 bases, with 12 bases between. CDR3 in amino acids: CASSVAGRGAGELFF. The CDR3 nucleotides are TGTGCCAGCAGCGTAGCCGGGAGAGGGGCCGGGGAGCTGTTTTTT.

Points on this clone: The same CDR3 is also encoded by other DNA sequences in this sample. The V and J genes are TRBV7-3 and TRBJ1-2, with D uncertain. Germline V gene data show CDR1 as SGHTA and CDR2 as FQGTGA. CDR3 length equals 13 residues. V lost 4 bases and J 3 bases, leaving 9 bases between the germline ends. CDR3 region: CASSSGPDYGYTF. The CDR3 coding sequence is TGTGCCAGCAGCTCAGGACCGGACTATGGCTACACCTTC.

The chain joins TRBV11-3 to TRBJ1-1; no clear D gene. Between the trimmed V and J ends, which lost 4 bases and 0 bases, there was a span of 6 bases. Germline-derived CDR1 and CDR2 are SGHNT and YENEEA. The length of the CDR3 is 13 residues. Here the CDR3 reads CASSSGVNTEAFF. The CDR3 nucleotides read TGTGCCAGCAGCTCTGGAGTGAACACTGAAGCTTTCTTT.

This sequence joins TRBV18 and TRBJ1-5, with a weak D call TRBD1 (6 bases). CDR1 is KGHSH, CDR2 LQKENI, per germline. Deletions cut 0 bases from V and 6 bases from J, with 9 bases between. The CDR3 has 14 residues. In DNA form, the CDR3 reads TGTGCCAGCTCACCACCGGGGGCGGGTCAGCCCCAGCATTTT. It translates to CASSPPGAGQPQHF.

The CDR3 sequence is CASSRTSGTSGYEQYF. CDR3 bases: TGCGCCAGCAGTCGGACTAGCGGGACGTCGGGCTACGAGCAGTACTTC. The chain links TRBV10-1 to TRBJ2-7; 12 nucleotides line up with TRBD2. CDR3 length: 16 amino acids. Trimming at V came to 5 bases and at J to 3 bases, leaving 8 bases not matched to a gene. The germline gives CDR1 WNHNN, CDR2 SYGVQD (reference sequence).

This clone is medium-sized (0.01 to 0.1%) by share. CDR3 nucleotides: TGCGCCAGCAGCTTCCTCGGCAGGGCTGACGAGCAGTACTTC. As protein: CASSFLGRADEQYF. V usage is TRBV5-1 and J usage is TRBJ2-7; possible D gene TRBD1, 5 bases. The CDR3 covers 14 residues. Trimming cost V 2 bases and J 5 bases, with 14 bases left between them. Germline V lookup: CDR1 SGHRS, CDR2 YFSETQ. Filled out from reference TRBV5-1 and TRBJ2-7, the complete variable domain reads KAGVTQTPRYLIKTRGQQVTLSCSPISGHRSVSWYQQTPGQGLQFLFEYFSETQRNKGNFPGRFSGRQFSNSRSEMNVSTLELGDSALYLCASSFLGRADEQYFGPGTRLTVT.

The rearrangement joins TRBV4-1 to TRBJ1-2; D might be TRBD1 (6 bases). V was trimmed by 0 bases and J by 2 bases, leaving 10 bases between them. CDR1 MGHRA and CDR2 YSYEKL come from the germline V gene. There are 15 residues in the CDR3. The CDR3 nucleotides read TGCGCCAGCAGCCAAGATCAAGGGGGAAACTATGGCTACACCTTC. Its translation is CASSQDQGGNYGYTF.

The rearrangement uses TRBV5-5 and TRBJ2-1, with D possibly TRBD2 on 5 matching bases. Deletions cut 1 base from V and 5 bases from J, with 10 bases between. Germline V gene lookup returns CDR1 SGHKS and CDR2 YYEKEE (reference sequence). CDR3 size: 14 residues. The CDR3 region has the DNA TGTGCCAGCAGCTTGTTTGTCGGGGACAATGAGCAGTTCTTC. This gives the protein CASSLFVGDNEQFF. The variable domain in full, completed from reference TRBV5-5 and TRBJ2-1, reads DAGVTQSPTHLIKTRGQQVTLRCSPISGHKSVSWYQQVLGQGPQFIFQYYEKEERGRGNFPDRFSARQFPNYSSELNVNALLLGDSALYLCASSLFVGDNEQFFGPGTRLTVL.

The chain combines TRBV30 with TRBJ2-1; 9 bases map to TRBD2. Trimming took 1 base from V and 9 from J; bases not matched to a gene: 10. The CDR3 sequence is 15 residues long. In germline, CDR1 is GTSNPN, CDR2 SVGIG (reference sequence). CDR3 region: CAWSGPIAGEVEQFF. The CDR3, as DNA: TGTGCCTGGAGTGGACCGATAGCGGGAGAGGTTGAGCAGTTCTTC.

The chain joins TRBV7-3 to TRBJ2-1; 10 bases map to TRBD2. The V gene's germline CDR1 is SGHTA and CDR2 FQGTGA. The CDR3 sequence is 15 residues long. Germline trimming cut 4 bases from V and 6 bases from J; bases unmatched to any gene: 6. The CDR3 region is CASSSGTSELNEQFF. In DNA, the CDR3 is TGTGCCAGCAGCTCCGGGACTAGCGAGCTCAATGAGCAGTTCTTC.

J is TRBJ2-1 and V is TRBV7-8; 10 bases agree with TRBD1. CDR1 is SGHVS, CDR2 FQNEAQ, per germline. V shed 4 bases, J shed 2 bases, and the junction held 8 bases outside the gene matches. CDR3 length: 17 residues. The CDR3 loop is CASSSSRDRGTYNEQFF. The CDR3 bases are TGTGCCAGCAGCTCATCCCGGGACAGGGGAACCTACAATGAGCAGTTCTTC.